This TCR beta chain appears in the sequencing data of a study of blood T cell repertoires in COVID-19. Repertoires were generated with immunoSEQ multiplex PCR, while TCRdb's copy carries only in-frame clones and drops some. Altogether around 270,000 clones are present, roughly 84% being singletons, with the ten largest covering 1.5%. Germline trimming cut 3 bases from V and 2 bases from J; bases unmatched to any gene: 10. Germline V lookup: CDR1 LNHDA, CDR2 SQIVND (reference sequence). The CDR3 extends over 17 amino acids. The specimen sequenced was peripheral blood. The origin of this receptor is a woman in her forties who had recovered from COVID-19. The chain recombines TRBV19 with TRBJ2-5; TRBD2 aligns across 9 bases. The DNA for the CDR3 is TGTGCCAGTAGTATTGATAGCGGGGGCCCGTGGCAAGAGACCCAGTACTTC. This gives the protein CASSIDSGGPWQETQYF.